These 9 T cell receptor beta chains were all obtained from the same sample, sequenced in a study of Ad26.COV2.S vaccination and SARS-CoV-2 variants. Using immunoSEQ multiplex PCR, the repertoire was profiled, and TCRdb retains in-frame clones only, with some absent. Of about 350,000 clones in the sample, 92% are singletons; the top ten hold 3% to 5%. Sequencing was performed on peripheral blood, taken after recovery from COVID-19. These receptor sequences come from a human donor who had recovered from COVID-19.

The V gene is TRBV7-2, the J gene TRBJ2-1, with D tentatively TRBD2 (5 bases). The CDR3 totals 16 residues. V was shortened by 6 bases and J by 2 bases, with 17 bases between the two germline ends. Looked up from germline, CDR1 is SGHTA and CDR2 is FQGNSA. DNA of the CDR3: TGTGCCAGCAGATTAAAAACGGGGTCTACCTACAATGAGCAGTTCTTC. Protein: CASRLKTGSTYNEQFF.

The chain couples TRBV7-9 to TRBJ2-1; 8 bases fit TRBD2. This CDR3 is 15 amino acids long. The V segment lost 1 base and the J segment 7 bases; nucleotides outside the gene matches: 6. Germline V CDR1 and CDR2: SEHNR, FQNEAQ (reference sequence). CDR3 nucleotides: TGTGCCAGCAGCTTAGGGCGGGGGGATTGGAATGAGCAGTTCTTC. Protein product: CASSLGRGDWNEQFF. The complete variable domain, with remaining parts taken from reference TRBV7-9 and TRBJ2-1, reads DTGVSQNPRHKITKRGQNVTFRCDPISEHNRLYWYRQTLGQGPEFLTYFQNEAQLEKSRLLSDRFSAERPKGSFSTLEIQRTEQGDSAMYLCASSLGRGDWNEQFFGPGTRLTVL.

CDR3 coding DNA: TGTGCCAGCAGCCGGTCGGGGAATCAGCCCCAGCATTTT. Its protein is CASSRSGNQPQHF. The chain combines TRBV3-1 (or the pseudogene TRBV3-2) with TRBJ1-5; D not resolved. This CDR3 spans 13 amino acids. The germline V gene encodes CDR1 LGHDT and CDR2 YNNKEL (reference sequence). V shed 4 bases and J shed 4 bases, with 8 bases lying between them.

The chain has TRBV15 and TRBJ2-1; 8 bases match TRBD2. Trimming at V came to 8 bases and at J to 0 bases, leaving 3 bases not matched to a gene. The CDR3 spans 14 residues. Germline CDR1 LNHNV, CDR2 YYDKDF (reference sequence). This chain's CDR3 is CATEAGASYNEQFF. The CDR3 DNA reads TGTGCCACCGAAGCGGGGGCCTCCTACAATGAGCAGTTCTTC.

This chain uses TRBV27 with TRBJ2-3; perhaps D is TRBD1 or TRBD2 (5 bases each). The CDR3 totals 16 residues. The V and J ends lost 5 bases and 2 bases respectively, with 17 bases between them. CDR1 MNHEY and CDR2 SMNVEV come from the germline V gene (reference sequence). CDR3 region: CASSDLGRDHTDTQYF. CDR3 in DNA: TGTGCCAGCAGTGACCTAGGTCGGGACCACACAGATACGCAGTATTTT.

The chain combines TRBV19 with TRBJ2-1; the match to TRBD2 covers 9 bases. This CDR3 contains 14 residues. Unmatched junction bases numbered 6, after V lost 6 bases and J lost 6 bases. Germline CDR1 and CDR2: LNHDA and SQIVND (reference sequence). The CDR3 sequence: CASRAGGRSNEQFF. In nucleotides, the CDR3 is TGTGCCAGTAGAGCGGGGGGACGATCCAATGAGCAGTTCTTC.

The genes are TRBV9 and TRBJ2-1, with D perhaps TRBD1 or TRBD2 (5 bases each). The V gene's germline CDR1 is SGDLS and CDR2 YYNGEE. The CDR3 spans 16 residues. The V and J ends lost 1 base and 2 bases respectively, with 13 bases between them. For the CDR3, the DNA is TGTGCCAGCAGCGTACTGGGCCAGGGACCCTACAATGAGCAGTTCTTC. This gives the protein CASSVLGQGPYNEQFF.

CDR3 in DNA: TGCGCCAGCAGTGAAAGATTAGCGGCTAGCTCCTACAATGAGCAGTTCTTC. Protein sequence: CASSERLAASSYNEQFF. This chain joins TRBV10-1 and TRBJ2-1; weak D call: TRBD2 (6 bases). The CDR3 covers 17 residues. CDR1 and CDR2 from the germline V gene are WNHNN and SYGVQD (reference sequence). V was clipped by 3 bases and J by 0 bases, with 15 bases between them.

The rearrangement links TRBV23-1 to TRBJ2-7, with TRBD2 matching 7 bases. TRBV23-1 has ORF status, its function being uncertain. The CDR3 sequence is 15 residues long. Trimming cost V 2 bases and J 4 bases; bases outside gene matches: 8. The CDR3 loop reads CASSQPGGKVYEQYF. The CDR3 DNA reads TGCGCCAGCAGTCAACCCGGGGGGAAGGTGTACGAGCAGTACTTC.